Below, 12 T cell receptor beta chains from the same sample are listed, as sequenced in a study of T cells in Graves' hyperthyroidism and ophthalmopathy. Amplified TCR beta CDR3 regions derived from RNA transcripts. TCR CDR3 regions were first amplified by RT-PCR with HTBI primers. TCRdb used MiXCR to reprocess the multiplex PCR reads, holding one entry per CDR3 protein. This repertoire shows nearly 600,000 distinct CDR3 sequences, more than 13% found once; its top ten account for around 7%. Sequencing input: blood. Every receptor here comes from a woman under 30 with Graves' ophthalmopathy.

The chain uses TRBV24-1 and TRBJ1-2; a possible D gene is TRBD1 (5 bases). This CDR3 spans 15 amino acids. Germline loops: CDR1 KGHDR, CDR2 SFDVKD. Trimming cost V 4 bases and J 8 bases, with 19 bases left between them. The CDR3 region is CATSDLKDTREGYTF. CDR3 DNA sequence: TGTGCCACCAGTGACCTCAAGGACACTCGGGAAGGCTACACCTTC.

This clonotype has at least ten counts. V gene TRBV6-6 combines with J gene TRBJ1-1; D is unclear. Trimming removed 0 bases at V and 3 bases at J, with 11 bases between. The CDR3 is 15 amino acids. Germline CDR1 is MNHNY and CDR2 is SVGAGI (reference sequence). CDR3 nucleotides: TGTGCCAGCAGTTACTCTCCGGGCGCGGACACTGAAGCTTTCTTT. Residues: CASSYSPGADTEAFF.

With regard to this clonotype: A much larger clone lies one base from this, so it may be a read error. The gene calls are TRBV12-3 or TRBV12-4 and TRBJ1-2; possible D gene TRBD1, 6 bases. V lost 7 bases and J lost 5, with 26 bases in between. The CDR3 totals 17 residues. CDR3 coding DNA: TGTGCCAGCAACATAGGGAAGACAGGTGAAGGGGCGTATGGCTACACCTTC. Protein product: CASNIGKTGEGAYGYTF.

This clonotype was picked up a small number of times. The chain recombines TRBV3-1 with TRBJ2-7; no reliable D call. Trimming took 4 bases from V and 1 from J, leaving 8 bases between them. CDR1 and CDR2 from the germline V gene are LGHDT and YNNKEL (reference sequence). The CDR3 extends over 13 amino acids. The CDR3 DNA reads TGTGCCAGCAGCCCCGACCAGTCCTACGAGCAGTACTTC. It is translated as CASSPDQSYEQYF.

This clonotype was recorded many times. This chain connects TRBV6-1 to TRBJ2-1, with 8 bases aligning to TRBD1. The ends lost 5 bases at V and 9 bases at J; junction bases unmatched: 18. This CDR3 region has 17 residues. Germline values: CDR1 MNHNS, CDR2 SASEGT. CDR3 loop: CASSREWSGQAWAEQFF. The DNA of the CDR3 is TGTGCCAGCAGTAGAGAATGGTCGGGACAGGCGTGGGCTGAGCAGTTCTTC.

This clonotype was detected ten times or more. V gene TRBV30 combines with J gene TRBJ2-4; TRBD2 matches 8 bases. The V segment lost 1 base and the J segment 15 bases; nucleotides outside the gene matches: 14. This CDR3 contains 14 residues. CDR1 GTSNPN and CDR2 SVGIG come from the germline V gene (reference sequence). The DNA of the CDR3 is TGTGCCTGGAGTGCGGGGCTAGCGGGTAATCTGTGGTACTTC. Protein sequence: CAWSAGLAGNLWYF.

Many counts were recorded for this clonotype. The J gene is TRBJ2-3, the V gene TRBV6-1, with TRBD2 matching 7 bases. V shed 6 bases and J 5 bases; nucleotides not matched to a gene: 5. Germline lookup yields CDR1 MNHNS and CDR2 SASEGT. The CDR3 contains 13 residues. The CDR3 here is CASRPLAEDTQYF. CDR3 DNA sequence: TGTGCCAGCAGACCCCTAGCGGAAGATACGCAGTATTTT.

This chain connects TRBV18 to TRBJ2-5, with TRBD2 matching 16 bases. The germline CDR1 and CDR2 sequences are KGHSH and LQKENI. CDR3 length: 18 residues. V lost 4 bases to trimming and J lost 3 bases; unmatched junction nucleotides: 8. This chain's CDR3 is CASSRGTSGRAAEETQYF. DNA for the CDR3: TGTGCCAGCTCACGAGGGACTAGCGGGAGGGCCGCGGAAGAGACCCAGTACTTC.

Notes on this clonotype: This sequence may be a read error, since a much larger clone differs from it by one base. V is TRBV11-3 and J is TRBJ2-7; 9 bases are a match to TRBD1. Germline V lookup: CDR1 SGHNT, CDR2 YENEEA. V trimming: 4 bases; J trimming: 5 bases; junction bases outside the gene matches: 3. The CDR3 has 13 amino acids. CDR3 region: CASSCDRGDEQYF. In DNA form, the CDR3 reads TGTGCCAGCAGCTGTGACAGGGGGGACGAGCAGTACTTC.

This clonotype was observed a handful of times. The rearrangement uses TRBV12-3 or TRBV12-4 and TRBJ1-3; 7 positions agree with TRBD1. Trimming at V came to 8 bases and at J to 2 bases, leaving 15 bases not matched to a gene. The CDR3 is 17 amino acids. The DNA of the CDR3 is TGTGCCAGCTCTCAGGGACGGACAGGTCTCACTGGAAACACCATATATTTT. Amino acid sequence: CASSQGRTGLTGNTIYF.

This clonotype was picked up many times. The chain has TRBV12-3 or TRBV12-4 and TRBJ2-7; D may be TRBD1 (6 bases). The CDR3 consists of 14 residues. V was trimmed by 2 bases and J by 2 bases, leaving 10 bases between them. This CDR3 is CASSLLGGTYEQYF. The CDR3 region has the DNA TGTGCCAGCAGTTTATTAGGGGGAACCTACGAGCAGTACTTC.

This clonotype showed up many times. The rearrangement links TRBV27 to TRBJ2-7; D not certain. Per the germline V gene, CDR1 is MNHEY and CDR2 is SMNVEV (reference sequence). This CDR3 contains 15 residues. V was shortened by 5 bases and J by 2 bases, with 16 bases between the two germline ends. The CDR3 here is CASSILSRTTYEQYF. In DNA, the CDR3 is TGTGCCAGCAGTATCCTTAGCCGTACTACCTACGAGCAGTACTTC.